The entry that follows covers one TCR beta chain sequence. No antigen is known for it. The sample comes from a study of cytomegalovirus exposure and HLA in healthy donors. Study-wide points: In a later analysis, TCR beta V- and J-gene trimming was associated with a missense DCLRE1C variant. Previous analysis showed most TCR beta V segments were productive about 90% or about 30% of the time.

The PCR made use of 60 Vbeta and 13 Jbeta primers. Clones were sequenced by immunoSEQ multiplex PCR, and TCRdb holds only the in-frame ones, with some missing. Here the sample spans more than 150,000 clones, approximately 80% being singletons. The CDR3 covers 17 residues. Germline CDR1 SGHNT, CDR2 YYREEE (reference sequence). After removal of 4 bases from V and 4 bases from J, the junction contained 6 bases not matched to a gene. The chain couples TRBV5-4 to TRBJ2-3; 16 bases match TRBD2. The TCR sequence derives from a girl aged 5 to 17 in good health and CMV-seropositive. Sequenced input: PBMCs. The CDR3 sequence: CASSRGLAGGVADTQYF. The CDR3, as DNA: TGTGCCAGCAGCAGGGGACTAGCGGGAGGGGTCGCAGATACGCAGTATTTT.